This TCR beta chain was captured by sequencing in a study of beta chain features in type 1 diabetes. Study context: Sorted cells examined across all samples numbered 107,917,701.

Study-wide results and limits: Equally in patients and controls, PCR might preferentially amplify shorter templates. Cells that show high TCR expression could be over-represented by cDNA sequencing. Shortening that was moderate but significant affected the TCRB CDR3s of Type 1 diabetes patients in all four CD4+ subsets.

As for this clone: Its antigen remains unidentified.

Germline trimming cut 4 bases from V and 2 bases from J; bases unmatched to any gene: 9. Germline V lookup: CDR1 SGHRS, CDR2 YFSETQ. The CDR3 consists of 17 residues. Every donor had blood drawn once into heparin, around 100 mL on average. Investigators reverse transcribed all isolated RNA, so they sequenced expressed TCRB transcripts. Profiled with immunoSEQ multiplex PCR; TCRdb holds only in-frame clones, not every one. Among about 360,000 clones listed, around an eighth were seen once. The TCR was taken from a woman aged 18-29 years with type 1 diabetes. V is TRBV5-1 and J is TRBJ2-3; 11 nucleotides agree with TRBD2. Sequencing input: naive CD4+ T cells from blood. CDR3 amino acids: CASSSLGTSGNTDTQYF. CDR3 DNA sequence: TGCGCCAGCAGCAGCCTAGGGACTAGCGGTAACACAGATACGCAGTATTTT.